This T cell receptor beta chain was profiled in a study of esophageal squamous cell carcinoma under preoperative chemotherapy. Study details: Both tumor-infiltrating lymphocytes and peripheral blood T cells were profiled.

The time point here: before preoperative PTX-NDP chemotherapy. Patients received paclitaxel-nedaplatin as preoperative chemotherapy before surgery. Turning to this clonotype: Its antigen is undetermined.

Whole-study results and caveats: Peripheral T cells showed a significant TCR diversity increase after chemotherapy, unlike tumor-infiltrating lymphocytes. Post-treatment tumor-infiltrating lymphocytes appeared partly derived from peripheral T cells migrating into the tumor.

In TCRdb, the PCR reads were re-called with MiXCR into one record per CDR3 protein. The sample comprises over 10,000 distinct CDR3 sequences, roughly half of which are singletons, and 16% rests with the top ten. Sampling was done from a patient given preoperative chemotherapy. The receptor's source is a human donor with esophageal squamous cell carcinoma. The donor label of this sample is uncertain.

The CDR3 is CASSPHLLYEQYF. CDR3 nucleotides: TGTGCCAGCAGTCCCCACCTTTTATACGAGCAGTACTTC. The chain carries TRBV6-1 and TRBJ2-1; no clear D. The J call may be wrong; the DNA end is better matched by TRBJ2-7. The germline V gene encodes CDR1 MNHNS and CDR2 SASEGT. This CDR3 spans 13 amino acids.